The 14 T cell receptor beta chains below come from one sample, sequenced in a study of blood T cells in healthy people across ages. Combining a sample-barcoded 5' primer with a J-beta primer mix, a second PCR ran for about 6 to 12 cycles. TCRdb processed the 5' RACE reads anew with MiXCR; each CDR3 protein has one entry. The table shows 550,000 to 650,000 distinct CDR3 sequences, with roughly 31% occurring only once. Sequencing was performed on blood. Source of these receptors: a woman aged 80 or over in good health.

Comment on this clonotype: A much larger clone sits a single nucleotide away, making a read error possible. The rearrangement uses TRBV20-1 and TRBJ1-5; D is perhaps TRBD1 (5 bases). The CDR3 is made up of 16 amino acids. The V gene's germline CDR1 is DFQATT and CDR2 SNEGSKA (reference sequence). The DNA of the CDR3 is TGCAGTGCTCGATCCCCGGGTCAATGGGGCAAGCAGCCCCAGCATTTT. Translation: CSARSPGQWGKQPQHF.

This clonotype has just a few counts. The chain joins TRBV3-1 to TRBJ2-3, with D tentatively TRBD2 (6 bases). The V end lost 3 bases, the J end lost 1 base, and 11 bases lay between the germline ends. This CDR3 comprises 15 residues. Germline loops: CDR1 LGHDT, CDR2 YNNKEL (reference sequence). This CDR3 reads CASSQRGGGTDTQYF. CDR3 coding DNA: TGTGCCAGCAGCCAGAGAGGAGGGGGCACAGATACGCAGTATTTT.

The J gene is TRBJ2-5, the V gene TRBV11-2; TRBD2 matches at 7 bases. Germline V gene data show CDR1 as SGHAT and CDR2 as FQNNGV. This CDR3 has 16 residues. Losses at the gene ends were 2 bases for V and 0 bases for J; bases not matched to a gene: 6. In DNA form, the CDR3 reads TGTGCCAGCAGCTTATTCAGCGGGAAGTACCAAGAGACCCAGTACTTC. Its translation is CASSLFSGKYQETQYF.

This clonotype came up many times. V is TRBV10-3 and J is TRBJ2-1; a possible D gene is TRBD1 (8 bases). The CDR3 runs 16 residues. The germline V gene has CDR1 ENHRY and CDR2 SYGVKD. With 2 bases removed from V and 2 bases from J, the gap between germline ends came to 13 bases. The CDR3 nucleotides read TGTGCCATCAGTGAGAACAGGGGGGGGCCCTACAATGAGCAGTTCTTC. Translating it yields CAISENRGGPYNEQFF.

This clonotype was detected many times. This chain connects TRBV29-1 to TRBJ2-3, with D perhaps matching TRBD2 (5 bases). CDR1 is SQVTM and CDR2 is ANQGSEA in the germline V gene. The CDR3 has 13 amino acids. Trimming shortened V by 0 bases and J by 7 bases, and 11 bases separated the two germline ends. DNA of the CDR3: TGCAGCGTTGAAGATGCGGGCTTCTATACGCAGTATTTT. This codes for CSVEDAGFYTQYF.

This clonotype was observed many times. The chain couples TRBV7-2 to TRBJ2-1; 7 bases match TRBD1. Germline V gives CDR1 SGHTA, CDR2 FQGNSA. The trim removed 3 bases at V and 6 bases at J, leaving 11 bases unmatched. The CDR3 totals 16 residues. The CDR3 DNA reads as TGTGCCAGCAGCTTGATTTTGGGACAGTTTCGCAATGAGCAGTTCTTC. Its protein is CASSLILGQFRNEQFF.

This clonotype was counted ten times or more. The chain has TRBV9 and TRBJ2-5; 10 bases fit TRBD2. V shed 0 bases and J 3 bases; nucleotides not matched to a gene: 8. Germline values: CDR1 SGDLS, CDR2 YYNGEE. The CDR3 extends over 17 amino acids. This chain's CDR3 is CASSVDNSGGLKETQYF. CDR3 nucleotides: TGTGCCAGCAGCGTAGACAATAGCGGGGGGCTTAAAGAGACCCAGTACTTC.

This clonotype was detected only a few times. V and J are TRBV5-5 and TRBJ1-5; D is ambiguous. V was clipped by 4 bases and J by 0 bases, with 14 bases between them. Per the germline V gene, CDR1 is SGHKS and CDR2 is YYEKEE (reference sequence). CDR3 length equals 16 residues. CDR3 in amino acids: CASSEMRIISNQPQHF. CDR3 sequence (DNA): TGTGCCAGCAGCGAGATGCGGATCATTAGCAATCAGCCCCAGCATTTT.

CDR3: CATSPGAMNTEAFF. The CDR3 DNA sequence: TGTGCCACCAGCCCAGGGGCCATGAACACTGAAGCTTTCTTT. The rearrangement links TRBV6-5 to TRBJ1-1, with D perhaps matching TRBD1 (6 bases). In germline, CDR1 is MNHEY, CDR2 SVGAGI. The V end was cut by 10 bases, the J end by 0 bases, with 15 bases between. The CDR3 runs to 14 residues.

The table lists this clonotype with many counts. This chain joins TRBV5-6 and TRBJ1-4; D remains ambiguous. The germline V gene has CDR1 SGHDT and CDR2 YYEEEE. Trimming pared 0 bases from V and 8 bases from J, leaving 11 bases between. The CDR3 covers 14 residues. The CDR3 DNA reads as TGTGCCAGCAGCTTGGGTAGGGTTGGCGAAAAACTGTTTTTT. Encoded protein: CASSLGRVGEKLFF.

CDR3 in amino acids: CSARRGGAINQPQHF. The CDR3, as DNA: TGCAGTGCTAGACGGGGGGGGGCCATTAATCAGCCCCAGCATTTT. The chain couples TRBV20-1 to TRBJ1-5, with D perhaps matching TRBD1 (6 bases). Germline-derived CDR1 and CDR2 are DFQATT and SNEGSKA (reference sequence). V was pared by 2 bases and J by 4 bases, with 15 bases between. The CDR3 runs 15 residues.

V and J are TRBV7-8 and TRBJ1-1; 7 positions agree with TRBD1. CDR1 SGHVS and CDR2 FQNEAQ come from the germline V gene. The CDR3 runs to 16 residues. The trim removed 5 bases at V and 0 bases at J, leaving 9 bases unmatched. CDR3 in amino acids: CASSPPSRGLNTEAFF. The DNA of the CDR3 is TGTGCCAGCAGCCCCCCCTCGAGGGGGCTGAACACTGAAGCTTTCTTT.

This clonotype was recorded many times. The J gene is TRBJ1-2, the V gene TRBV5-1; 7 nucleotides match TRBD1. This CDR3 comprises 13 residues. From germline, CDR1 is SGHRS and CDR2 YFSETQ. V shed 6 bases, J shed 2 bases, and the junction held 4 bases outside the gene matches. DNA for the CDR3: TGCGCCAGCACGGAGGGGGCAAACTATGGCTACACCTTC. Translated, it gives CASTEGANYGYTF.

Concerning this clonotype: Possible read error: a much larger clone is one base away. CDR3 DNA: TGCAGTGCTAGAGGTCGGGGTAGCGGGGATGGGAAGTTCTTC. It codes for CSARGRGSGDGKFF. The chain uses TRBV20-1 and TRBJ2-1, with TRBD2 matching over 8 bases. The CDR3 contains 14 residues. Germline CDR1 reads DFQATT; CDR2 reads SNEGSKA (reference sequence). V dropped 1 base and J dropped 14; count of bases not matched to a gene: 13.